A single sample gave rise to the 10 T cell receptor beta chains below, sequenced in a study of T cells after somatic rescue of genetic block. Profiled with immunoSEQ multiplex PCR; TCRdb holds only in-frame clones, not every one. The sample has about 110,000 clones, about 90% seen once. Source material: peripheral blood mononuclear cells (PBMCs). The origin of the receptors is a woman aged 18-35 years.

The V call is TRBV7-8, the J call TRBJ1-3, with TRBD1 matching over 10 bases. Germline CDR1 reads SGHVS; CDR2 reads FQNEAQ. CDR3 length equals 16 residues. V lost 5 bases and J lost 4; bases outside the gene matches: 8. Written as DNA, the CDR3 is TGTGCCAGCAGCCCTAGGGGACAGGGGAGGGGAAACACCATATATTTT. Its translation: CASSPRGQGRGNTIYF.

The chain is built from TRBV7-2 and TRBJ1-1, with 9 nucleotides matching TRBD1. The V gene's germline CDR1 is SGHTA and CDR2 FQGNSA. J gave up 3 bases and V 5 bases, and 4 bases lay outside the gene matches. There are 14 residues in the CDR3. CDR3 loop: CASSTGGSDTEAFF. CDR3 in DNA: TGTGCCAGCAGCACAGGGGGCTCGGACACTGAAGCTTTCTTT.

This rearrangement joins TRBV7-9 to TRBJ2-6; 7 bases agree with TRBD1. Germline CDR1 reads SEHNR; CDR2 reads FQNEAQ (reference sequence). V gave up 5 bases and J gave up 2 bases; unmatched junction bases: 3. The CDR3 extends over 15 amino acids. The CDR3 DNA reads TGTGCCAGCAGCGGAACAGGGGCTGGGGCCAACGTCCTGACTTTC. Protein product: CASSGTGAGANVLTF. Supplemented by reference TRBV7-9 and TRBJ2-6, the full variable domain reads DTGVSQNPRHKITKRGQNVTFRCDPISEHNRLYWYRQTLGQGPEFLTYFQNEAQLEKSRLLSDRFSAERPKGSFSTLEIQRTEQGDSAMYLCASSGTGAGANVLTFGAGSRLTVL.

The chain recombines TRBV29-1 with TRBJ2-1, with D perhaps matching TRBD1 (6 bases). This CDR3 contains 14 residues. V dropped 5 bases and J dropped 7 bases, with 18 bases sitting between them. Germline loops: CDR1 SQVTM, CDR2 ANQGSEA. This CDR3 reads CSVRTVLLSNEQFF. The CDR3 coding sequence is TGCAGCGTTCGGACAGTATTACTTTCTAATGAGCAGTTCTTC.

The V and J genes are TRBV7-9 and TRBJ1-1, with 12 bases that match TRBD1. The length of the CDR3 is 16 residues. The germline gives CDR1 SEHNR, CDR2 FQNEAQ (reference sequence). V lost 5 bases, J lost 6 bases, and 10 bases stayed unmatched. The CDR3 nucleotides read TGTGCCAGCAGCAAAGACCGGGACAGGGGGCCACCTGAAGCTTTCTTT. It yields the protein CASSKDRDRGPPEAFF.

The chain recombines TRBV5-4 with TRBJ2-3; 7 nucleotides line up with TRBD2. Germline assignment: CDR1 SGHNT and CDR2 YYREEE (reference sequence). V lost 0 bases to trimming and J lost 4 bases; unmatched junction nucleotides: 8. The CDR3 is 16 amino acids. CDR3 residues: CASSLAKGGGSDTQYF. In DNA form, the CDR3 reads TGTGCCAGCAGCTTGGCCAAAGGCGGGGGTTCAGATACGCAGTATTTT.

The chain carries TRBV5-1 and TRBJ1-6, with D perhaps TRBD1 (6 bases). V lost 4 bases and J 7 bases, leaving 12 bases between the germline ends. This CDR3 has 14 amino acids. CDR1 SGHRS and CDR2 YFSETQ come from the germline V gene. The CDR3 bases are TGCGCCAGCAGCCCGACCGGGGGCAATTCACCCCTCCACTTT. It yields the protein CASSPTGGNSPLHF.

The chain combines TRBV4-3 with TRBJ2-3; perhaps TRBD1 as D (7 bases). Deletions cut 3 bases from V and 2 bases from J, with 12 bases between. There are 15 residues in the CDR3. CDR1 and CDR2 from the germline V gene are LGHNA and YSLEER. The CDR3 sequence: CASSHGGQYTDTQYF. The CDR3 coding sequence is TGCGCCAGCAGCCACGGGGGACAGTACACAGATACGCAGTATTTT.

The chain employs TRBV7-8 and TRBJ1-2, with TRBD1 matching over 8 bases. Germline V gene lookup returns CDR1 SGHVS and CDR2 FQNEAQ. Trimming took 4 bases from V and 1 from J; bases not matched to a gene: 8. The CDR3 runs 16 residues. The CDR3 DNA follows: TGTGCCAGCAGCTCCGGGACAGGACCCTTTAACTATGGCTACACCTTC. The encoded protein is CASSSGTGPFNYGYTF. Based on the CDR3 plus reference TRBV7-8 and TRBJ1-2, the full variable domain is GAGVSQSPRYKVAKRGQDVALRCDPISGHVSLFWYQQALGQGPEFLTYFQNEAQLDKSGLPSDRFFAERPEGSVSTLKIQRTQQEDSAVYLCASSSGTGPFNYGYTFGSGTRLTVV.

V gene TRBV18 combines with J gene TRBJ1-5; TRBD1 might be the D (6 bases). V lost 3 bases to trimming and J lost 12 bases, with 12 bases between them. The CDR3 loop spans 12 amino acids. Germline V lookup: CDR1 KGHSH, CDR2 LQKENI. The DNA for the CDR3 is TGTGCCAGCTCACCCTGGGGGGGGCTCCAGCATTTT. Residues: CASSPWGGLQHF.